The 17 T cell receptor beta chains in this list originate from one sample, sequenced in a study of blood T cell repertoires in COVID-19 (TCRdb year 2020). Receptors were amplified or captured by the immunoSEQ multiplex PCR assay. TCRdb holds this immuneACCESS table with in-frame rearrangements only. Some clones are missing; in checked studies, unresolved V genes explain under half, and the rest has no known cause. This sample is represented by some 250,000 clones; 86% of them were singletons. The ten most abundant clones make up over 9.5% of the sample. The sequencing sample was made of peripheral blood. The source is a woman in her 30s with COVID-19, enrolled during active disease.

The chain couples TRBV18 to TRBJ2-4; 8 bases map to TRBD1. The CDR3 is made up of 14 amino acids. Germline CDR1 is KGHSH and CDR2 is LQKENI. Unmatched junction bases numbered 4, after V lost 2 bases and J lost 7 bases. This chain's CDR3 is CASSPLTGDNIQYF. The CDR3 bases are TGTGCCAGCTCACCATTGACAGGGGATAACATTCAGTACTTC. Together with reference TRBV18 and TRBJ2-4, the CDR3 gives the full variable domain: NAGVMQNPRHLVRRRGQEARLRCSPMKGHSHVYWYRQLPEEGLKFMVYLQKENIIDESGMPKERFSAEFPKEGPSILRIQQVVRGDSAAYFCASSPLTGDNIQYFGAGTRLSVL.

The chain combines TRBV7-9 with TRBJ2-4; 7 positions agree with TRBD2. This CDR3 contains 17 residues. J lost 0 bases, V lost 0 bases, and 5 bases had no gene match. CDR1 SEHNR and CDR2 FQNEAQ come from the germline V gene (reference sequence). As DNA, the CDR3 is TGTGCCAGCAGCTTAGCGGGAGGGGCGCAAGCCAAAAACATTCAGTACTTC. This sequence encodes CASSLAGGAQAKNIQYF.

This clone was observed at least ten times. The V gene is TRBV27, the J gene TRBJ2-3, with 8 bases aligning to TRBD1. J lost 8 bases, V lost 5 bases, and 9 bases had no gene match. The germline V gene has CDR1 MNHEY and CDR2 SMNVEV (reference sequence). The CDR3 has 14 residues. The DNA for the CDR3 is TGTGCCAGCAGTCGAAATACACAGGGGGGTACGCAGTATTTT. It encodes CASSRNTQGGTQYF.

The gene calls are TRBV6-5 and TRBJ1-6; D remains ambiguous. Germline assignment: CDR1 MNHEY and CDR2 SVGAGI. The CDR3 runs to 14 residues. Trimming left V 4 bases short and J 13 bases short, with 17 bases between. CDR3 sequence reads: CASSFSTEGSPLHF. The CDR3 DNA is TGTGCCAGCAGTTTCTCGACTGAGGGATCGCCCCTCCACTTT.

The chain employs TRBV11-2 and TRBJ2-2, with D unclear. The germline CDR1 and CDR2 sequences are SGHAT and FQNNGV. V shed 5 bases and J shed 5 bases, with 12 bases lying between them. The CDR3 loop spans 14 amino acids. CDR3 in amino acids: CASSPPLWTGELFF. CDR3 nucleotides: TGTGCCAGCAGCCCCCCCCTATGGACCGGGGAGCTGTTTTTT.

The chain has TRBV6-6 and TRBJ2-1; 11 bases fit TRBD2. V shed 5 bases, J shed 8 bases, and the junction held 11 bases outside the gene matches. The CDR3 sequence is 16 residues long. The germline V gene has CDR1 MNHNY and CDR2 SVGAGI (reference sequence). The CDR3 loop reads CASSTSPSGGRHEQFF. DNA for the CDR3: TGTGCCAGCAGTACCTCGCCTAGCGGGGGGCGCCATGAGCAGTTCTTC.

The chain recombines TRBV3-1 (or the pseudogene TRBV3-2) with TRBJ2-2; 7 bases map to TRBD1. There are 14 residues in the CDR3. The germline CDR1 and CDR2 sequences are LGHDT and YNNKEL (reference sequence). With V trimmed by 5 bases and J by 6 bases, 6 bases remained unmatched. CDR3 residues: CASSIYRGAGELFF. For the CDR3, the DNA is TGTGCCAGCAGCATCTACAGGGGAGCCGGGGAGCTGTTTTTT.

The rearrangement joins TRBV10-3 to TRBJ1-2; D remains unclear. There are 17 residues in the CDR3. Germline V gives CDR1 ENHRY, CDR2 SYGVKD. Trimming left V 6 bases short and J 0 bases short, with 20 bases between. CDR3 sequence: CAISLALHLTTNYGYTF. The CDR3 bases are TGTGCCATCAGCCTAGCATTACACCTAACGACTAACTATGGCTACACCTTC.

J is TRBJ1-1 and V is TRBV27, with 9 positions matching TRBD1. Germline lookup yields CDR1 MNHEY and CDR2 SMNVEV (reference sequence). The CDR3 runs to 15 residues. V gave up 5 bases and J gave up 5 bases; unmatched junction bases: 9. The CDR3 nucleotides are TGTGCCAGCAGTACACCCGGGACAGGGCCGACTGAAGCTTTCTTT. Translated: CASSTPGTGPTEAFF.

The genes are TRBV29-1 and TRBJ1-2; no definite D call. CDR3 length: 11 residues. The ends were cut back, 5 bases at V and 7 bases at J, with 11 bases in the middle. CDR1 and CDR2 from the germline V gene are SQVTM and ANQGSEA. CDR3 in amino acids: CSVFYSGGYTF. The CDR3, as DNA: TGCAGCGTTTTCTATAGCGGTGGCTACACCTTC. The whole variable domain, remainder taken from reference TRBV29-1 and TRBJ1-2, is SAVISQKPSRDICQRGTSLTIQCQVDSQVTMMFWYRQQPGQSLTLIATANQGSEATYESGFVIDKFPISRPNLTFSTLTVSNMSPEDSSIYLCSVFYSGGYTFGSGTRLTVV.

The CDR3 region has the DNA TGTGCCAGCAGTAGCTCCTACCGCGACGAGCAGTACTTC. Translation gives CASSSSYRDEQYF. The chain links TRBV6-5 to TRBJ2-7; D is ambiguous. This CDR3 region has 13 residues. Between the trimmed V and J ends, which lost 5 bases and 5 bases, there was a span of 13 bases. From germline, CDR1 is MNHEY and CDR2 SVGAGI.

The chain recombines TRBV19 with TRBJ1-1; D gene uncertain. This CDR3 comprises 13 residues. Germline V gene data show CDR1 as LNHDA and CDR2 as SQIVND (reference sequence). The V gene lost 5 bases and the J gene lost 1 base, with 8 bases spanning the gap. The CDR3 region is CASSSFGNTEAFF. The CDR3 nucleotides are TGTGCCAGTAGTTCCTTCGGGAACACTGAAGCTTTCTTT.

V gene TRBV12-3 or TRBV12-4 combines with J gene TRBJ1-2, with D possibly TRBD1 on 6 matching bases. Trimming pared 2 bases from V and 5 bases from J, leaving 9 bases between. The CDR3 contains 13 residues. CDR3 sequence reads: CASSLTTGYGYTF. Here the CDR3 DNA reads TGTGCCAGCAGTTTAACCACAGGGTATGGCTACACCTTC.

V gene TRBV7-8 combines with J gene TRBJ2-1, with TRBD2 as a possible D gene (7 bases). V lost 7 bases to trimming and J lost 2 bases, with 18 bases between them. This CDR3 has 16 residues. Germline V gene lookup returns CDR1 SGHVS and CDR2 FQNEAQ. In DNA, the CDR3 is TGTGCCAGCAAAAGGGGGGGGCTGGGAACCTACAATGAGCAGTTCTTC. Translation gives CASKRGGLGTYNEQFF. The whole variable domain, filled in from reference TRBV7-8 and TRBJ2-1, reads GAGVSQSPRYKVAKRGQDVALRCDPISGHVSLFWYQQALGQGPEFLTYFQNEAQLDKSGLPSDRFFAERPEGSVSTLKIQRTQQEDSAVYLCASKRGGLGTYNEQFFGPGTRLTVL.

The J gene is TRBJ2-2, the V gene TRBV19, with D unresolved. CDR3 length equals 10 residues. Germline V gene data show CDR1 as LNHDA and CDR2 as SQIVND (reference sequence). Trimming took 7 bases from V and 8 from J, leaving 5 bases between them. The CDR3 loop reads CASIGGELFF. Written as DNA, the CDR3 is TGTGCCAGTATCGGGGGGGAGCTGTTTTTT.

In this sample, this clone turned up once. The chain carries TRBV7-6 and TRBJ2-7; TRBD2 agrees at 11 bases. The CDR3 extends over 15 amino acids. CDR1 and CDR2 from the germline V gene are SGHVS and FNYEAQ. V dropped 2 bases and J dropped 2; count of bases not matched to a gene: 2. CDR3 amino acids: CASSLLAGGTYEQYF. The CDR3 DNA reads TGTGCCAGCAGCTTACTAGCGGGGGGAACCTACGAGCAGTACTTC.

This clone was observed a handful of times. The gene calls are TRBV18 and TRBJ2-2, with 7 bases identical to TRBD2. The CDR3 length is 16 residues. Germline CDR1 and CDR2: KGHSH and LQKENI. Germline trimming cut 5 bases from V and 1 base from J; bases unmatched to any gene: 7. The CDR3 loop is CASSDPSGWNTGELFF. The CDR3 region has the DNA TGTGCCAGCTCAGATCCTAGCGGTTGGAACACCGGGGAGCTGTTTTTT.